These 14 T cell receptor beta chains were all obtained from the same sample, sequenced in a study of blood T cell repertoires in COVID-19. Some clones are missing from TCRdb's copy, which holds only in-frame ones; the method was immunoSEQ multiplex PCR. This table holds under 250,000 clones, under 90% found once. The specimen sequenced was peripheral blood. The receptors were gathered from a man aged 45 to 65 with COVID-19, enrolled during active disease.

The chain uses TRBV18 and TRBJ2-1, with D perhaps TRBD1 (5 bases). This CDR3 region has 14 residues. Germline CDR1 reads KGHSH; CDR2 reads LQKENI. Trimming took 5 bases from V and 8 from J, leaving 16 bases between them. CDR3 residues: CASSSLARVDEQFF. The CDR3, as DNA: TGTGCCAGCTCATCCCTTGCCAGGGTCGATGAGCAGTTCTTC.

This clone was found once. The chain couples TRBV7-2 to TRBJ2-7, with TRBD2 matching over 8 bases. The CDR3 is made up of 16 amino acids. The germline V gene encodes CDR1 SGHTA and CDR2 FQGNSA. V lost 1 base, J lost 2 bases, and 7 bases stayed unmatched. The CDR3 DNA reads as TGTGCCAGCAGCTTAGATCGGGGGGGCCTAACCTACGAGCAGTACTTC. Its protein product is CASSLDRGGLTYEQYF.

In this sample, this clone turned up a few times. This rearrangement joins TRBV11-3 to TRBJ2-3; 8 bases fit TRBD1. Germline V gene lookup returns CDR1 SGHNT and CDR2 YENEEA. The trim removed 0 bases at V and 3 bases at J, leaving 8 bases unmatched. The CDR3 totals 17 residues. In DNA, the CDR3 is TGTGCCAGCAGCTTAGATGGACAGGGCTCCGGTACAGATACGCAGTATTTT. This gives the protein CASSLDGQGSGTDTQYF. The whole variable domain, remainder taken from reference TRBV11-3 and TRBJ2-3, is EAGVVQSPRYKIIEKKQPVAFWCNPISGHNTLYWYLQNLGQGPELLIRYENEEAVDDSQLPKDRFSAERLKGVDSTLKIQPAELGDSAVYLCASSLDGQGSGTDTQYFGPGTRLTVL.

This chain links TRBV7-2 with TRBJ1-6; 7 bases line up with TRBD1. The CDR3 is 15 amino acids. V was pared by 5 bases and J by 9 bases, with 10 bases of the junction left unmatched. CDR1 and CDR2 from the germline V gene are SGHTA and FQGNSA. The CDR3 coding sequence is TGTGCCAGCAGCACTAAGGGGGCCACGAGTTCACCCCTCCACTTT. Its protein product is CASSTKGATSSPLHF.

In DNA, the CDR3 is TGTGCCAGCGTAGCGGGAGCGAACACCGGGGAGCTGTTTTTT. It is translated as CASVAGANTGELFF. The chain has TRBV11-1 and TRBJ2-2, with 9 nucleotides matching TRBD2. The CDR3 totals 14 residues. The V segment lost 8 bases and the J segment 0 bases; nucleotides outside the gene matches: 1. Germline CDR1 is SGHAT and CDR2 is FQDESV (reference sequence). Variable domain in full (rest from reference TRBV11-1 and TRBJ2-2): EAEVAQSPRYKITEKSQAVAFWCDPISGHATLYWYRQILGQGPELLVQFQDESVVDDSQLPKDRFSAERLKGVDSTLKIQPAELGDSAMYLCASVAGANTGELFFGEGSRLTVL.

The rearrangement joins TRBV24-1 to TRBJ2-1, with 8 bases matching TRBD2. CDR3 size: 15 residues. Trimming cost V 2 bases and J 7 bases; bases outside gene matches: 6. The germline CDR1 and CDR2 sequences are KGHDR and SFDVKD. The CDR3 sequence: CATSDSGGPRNEQFF. The DNA of the CDR3 is TGTGCCACCAGTGATTCGGGAGGGCCGCGGAATGAGCAGTTCTTC.

This chain connects TRBV5-1 to TRBJ2-7; D is undetermined. Trimming took off 1 base at V and 2 bases at J, with 13 bases between the two ends. The CDR3 runs 15 residues. Germline lookup yields CDR1 SGHRS and CDR2 YFSETQ. CDR3 nucleotide sequence: TGCGCCAGCAGCTTGTCGGTGGGCGCAACCTACGAGCAGTACTTC. It codes for CASSLSVGATYEQYF.

The chain links TRBV14 to TRBJ1-6, with 7 bases lining up with TRBD1. This CDR3 comprises 16 residues. Germline assignment: CDR1 SGHDN and CDR2 FVKESK. The V segment lost 4 bases and the J segment 7 bases; nucleotides outside the gene matches: 10. The CDR3 bases are TGTGCCAGCAGCCTCCGACAGGGTCGGCCAAATTCACCCCTCCACTTT. Residues: CASSLRQGRPNSPLHF.

V and J are TRBV18 and TRBJ2-7; tentative D call: TRBD1 (5 bases). This CDR3 region has 15 residues. Germline V CDR1 and CDR2: KGHSH, LQKENI. With 3 bases removed from V and 2 bases from J, the gap between germline ends came to 14 bases. In nucleotides, the CDR3 is TGTGCCAGCTCACCGACCCGAGCAGGGCCCTACGAGCAGTACTTC. Protein: CASSPTRAGPYEQYF.

CDR3 nucleotides: TGCGCCAGCAGCCAAGATGATTCGGGACAGGGTGGCTATGGCTACACCTTC. Its protein is CASSQDDSGQGGYGYTF. The genes are TRBV4-1 and TRBJ1-2, with 9 nucleotides matching TRBD1. CDR3 length: 17 amino acids. Germline assignment: CDR1 MGHRA and CDR2 YSYEKL. Losses at the gene ends were 0 bases for V and 4 bases for J; bases not matched to a gene: 9.

Details on this clone: The junction shows a germline mismatch at one end, possibly a read error. The chain couples TRBV7-7 to TRBJ2-3; D is unresolved. The CDR3 runs to 13 residues. Looked up from germline, CDR1 is SSHAT and CDR2 is FNYEAQ (reference sequence). The DNA for the CDR3 is TGTGCTAGCAGCTCAACTAGCACAGATACGCAGTATTTT. As protein: CASSSTSTDTQYF.

V is TRBV7-6 and J is TRBJ2-1, with 8 nucleotides matching TRBD2. CDR1 and CDR2 (germline): SGHVS, FNYEAQ. With V trimmed by 5 bases and J by 8 bases, 11 bases remained unmatched. This CDR3 spans 15 amino acids. The CDR3 DNA sequence: TGTGCCAGCAGCCGGGGACTAGTCTCAATCGATGAGCAGTTCTTC. Residues: CASSRGLVSIDEQFF.

The chain couples TRBV9 to TRBJ2-2; D is unclear. This CDR3 is 12 amino acids long. Per germline, CDR1 SGDLS and CDR2 YYNGEE. The V end lost 4 bases, the J end lost 8 bases, and 9 bases lay between the germline ends. CDR3 nucleotide sequence: TGTGCCAGCAGCCTATCGTTGGGGGAGCTGTTTTTT. This encodes CASSLSLGELFF.

The chain carries TRBV6-5 and TRBJ2-7, with D maybe TRBD2 (5 bases). Trimming cost V 0 bases and J 2 bases, with 11 bases left between them. CDR1 is MNHEY, CDR2 SVGAGI, per germline. The CDR3 has 15 amino acids. The DNA of the CDR3 is TGTGCCAGCAGTTACTCGACGGGATCGGCCTACGAGCAGTACTTC. This translates into CASSYSTGSAYEQYF.